This passage covers 3 T cell receptor beta chains from one sample sequenced in a study of T cells after yellow fever vaccination. TCRdb reanalysed the 5' RACE reads using MiXCR and keeps one entry per CDR3 protein. The sample contains roughly 340,000 distinct CDR3 sequences, 8.7% of which appear only once. The specimen comprised PBMCs, sampled on the day of the first yellow fever vaccination. The receptors shown here come from a man between 18 and 35 years old who received the YFV17D yellow fever vaccine.

In its sample, this clonotype was seen a few times. The V call is TRBV5-1, the J call TRBJ2-7; D is perhaps TRBD2 (6 bases). The germline CDR1 and CDR2 sequences are SGHRS and YFSETQ. The CDR3 runs to 13 residues. Trimming removed 2 bases at V and 3 bases at J, with 9 bases between. CDR3 sequence reads: CASSFQGGYEQYF. In DNA, the CDR3 is TGCGCCAGCAGCTTCCAGGGAGGCTACGAGCAGTACTTC.

This clonotype was counted a few times. CDR3 nucleotide sequence: TGCAGCGTAGTGCGGGTCACAGATACGCAGTATTTT. It is translated as CSVVRVTDTQYF. The V gene is TRBV29-1, the J gene TRBJ2-3, with D maybe TRBD2 (5 bases). This CDR3 is 12 amino acids long. Germline-derived CDR1 and CDR2 are SQVTM and ANQGSEA. V was pared by 6 bases and J by 2 bases, with 9 bases between.

V is TRBV5-1 and J is TRBJ2-7; either TRBD1 or TRBD2 may supply D (5 bases each). Germline lookup yields CDR1 SGHRS and CDR2 YFSETQ. CDR3 length: 14 residues. The V and J ends lost 4 bases and 3 bases respectively, with 14 bases between them. The chain's CDR3 is CASSLYGANYEQYF. DNA of the CDR3: TGCGCCAGCAGCCTCTACGGGGCAAACTACGAGCAGTACTTC.